Listed here is a single T cell receptor (beta chain). Its antigen is unknown. No DNA is shown, since the ends of the CDR3 on it are uncertain; the CDR3 is the one TCRdb lists. The CDR3 totals 17 residues, both ends included. This sample is part of a study of cytomegalovirus exposure and HLA in healthy donors. Study conclusions and caveats: Earlier findings revealed that most TCR beta V segments proved productive either about 90% or about 30% of the time.

PCR involved 60 Vbeta and 13 Jbeta primers. Method: immunoSEQ multiplex PCR; TCRdb's copy keeps in-frame clones and lacks some. The table has about 100,000 clones, about 77% seen once. Sequencing was carried out using PBMCs. The chain carries TRBV21-1 and TRBJ2-3; TRBD1, the table's D call, was not compared with the DNA. TRBV21-1 is termed a pseudogene. The TCR originated in a woman aged 18-29 years in good health and CMV-seropositive. CDR3 sequence reads: CASSKAEVGAGTDTQYF.